This passage covers 5 T cell receptor beta chains from one sample sequenced in a study of STAT5B mutations in CD4+ large granular lymphocyte leukemia. Measured with immunoSEQ multiplex PCR; TCRdb has only the in-frame clones, and not every one. The sample has 15,000 to 20,000 clones; about 81% are singletons. The sequenced sample consisted of CD4+ T cells from blood buffy coats. The receptor source for this set is a human donor in good health.

The CDR3 here is CASRVDRDHEQYF. DNA of the CDR3: TGTGCCAGCAGAGTGGACAGGGACCACGAGCAGTACTTC. The chain carries TRBV11-2 and TRBJ2-7; 8 bases agree with TRBD1. This CDR3 has 13 residues. Germline trimming cut 6 bases from V and 5 bases from J; bases unmatched to any gene: 6. The germline CDR1 and CDR2 sequences are SGHAT and FQNNGV.

The CDR3 sequence: CASSIWGTGGRYEQFF. CDR3 bases: TGTGCCAGTAGTATATGGGGGACAGGGGGTAGGTATGAGCAGTTCTTC. This rearrangement joins TRBV19 to TRBJ2-1; TRBD1 agrees at 11 bases. This CDR3 is built from 16 residues. Germline lookup yields CDR1 LNHDA and CDR2 SQIVND (reference sequence). V gave up 2 bases and J gave up 8 bases; unmatched junction bases: 8.

The rearrangement uses TRBV29-1 and TRBJ2-1; D is possibly TRBD1 or TRBD2 (6 bases each). The CDR3 extends over 12 amino acids. Germline lookup yields CDR1 SQVTM and CDR2 ANQGSEA. Trimming stripped 7 bases from V and 6 bases from J, with 13 bases between. The CDR3 DNA reads as TGCAGCGCCCGGGGGCCGGGCAATGAGCAGTTCTTC. Residues: CSARGPGNEQFF.

The chain links TRBV29-1 to TRBJ1-3; TRBD1 matches at 7 bases. This CDR3 has 13 amino acids. V dropped 6 bases and J dropped 4; count of bases not matched to a gene: 6. Germline CDR1 reads SQVTM; CDR2 reads ANQGSEA. CDR3 DNA sequence: TGCAGCGTCAAGGGGGCAGCGGGAAACACCATATATTTT. It yields the protein CSVKGAAGNTIYF.

This chain links TRBV6-5 with TRBJ2-7, with TRBD2 identical over 9 bases. The trim removed 0 bases at V and 3 bases at J, leaving 6 bases unmatched. Germline loops: CDR1 MNHEY, CDR2 SVGAGI. There are 16 residues in the CDR3. The CDR3 sequence: CASSYSKPREGYEQYF. The CDR3 DNA follows: TGTGCCAGCAGTTACTCGAAACCGCGGGAGGGCTACGAGCAGTACTTC.